The rows below give T cell receptor beta chains drawn from one sample of a study of blood T cell repertoires in COVID-19. Measured with immunoSEQ multiplex PCR; TCRdb has only the in-frame clones, and not every one. The repertoire has about 150,000 clones, approximately 90% of them found once; the top ten carry roughly 15%. Specimen: peripheral blood. The receptors stem from a woman in her thirties or forties with acute or convalescent COVID-19. CDR3s include the opening cysteine and the closing phenylalanine or tryptophan. A D gene is named only where the DNA matches it firmly. A clone size is listed for some rows: how often the clone was seen (once, few, many), or a class if it is expanded.

j_call: TRBJ2-5
clone_size: NA
d_call: TRBD2
v_call: TRBV4-1
cdr3_nt: TGCGCCAGCAGCCAAGATGAGGGGCGGGGGGGCCAAGAGACCCAGTACTTC
cdr3_aa: CASSQDEGRGGQETQYF

j_call: TRBJ1-4
clone_size: NA
d_call: NA
v_call: TRBV27
cdr3_nt: TGTGCCAGCAGTTTAAACAGGGCGGATGAAAAACTGTTTTTT
cdr3_aa: CASSLNRADEKLFF

j_call: TRBJ1-2
clone_size: NA
d_call: TRBD1
v_call: TRBV3-1/TRBV3-2
cdr3_nt: TGTGCCAGCAGCCATACAGGGGCGGGACCTTATGGCTACACCTTC
cdr3_aa: CASSHTGAGPYGYTF

j_call: TRBJ2-7
clone_size: NA
d_call: TRBD2
v_call: TRBV5-4
cdr3_nt: TGTGCCAGCAGGCCAGCGGGAGGGGGAGAGCAGTACTTC
cdr3_aa: CASRPAGGGEQYF

j_call: TRBJ2-3
clone_size: NA
d_call: TRBD1
v_call: TRBV9
cdr3_nt: TGTGCCAGCACGGGGACCCCGACGGGACAGGGGTTTGGTGGCACAGATACGCAGTATTTT
cdr3_aa: CASTGTPTGQGFGGTDTQYF

j_call: TRBJ2-3
clone_size: NA
d_call: TRBD2
v_call: TRBV7-9
cdr3_nt: TGTGCCAGCCTCCCTCGCGGGAGTGGAAATACGCAGTATTTT
cdr3_aa: CASLPRGSGNTQYF

j_call: TRBJ2-1
clone_size: NA
d_call: TRBD1
v_call: TRBV9
cdr3_nt: TGTGCCAGCAGCCAAGGGACAGGTACATACAATGAGCAGTTCTTC
cdr3_aa: CASSQGTGTYNEQFF

j_call: TRBJ1-3
clone_size: once
d_call: NA
v_call: TRBV10-2
cdr3_nt: TGCGCCAGCGGCGGGGCCTTCTCCTCTGGAAACACCATATATTTT
cdr3_aa: CASGGAFSSGNTIYF

j_call: TRBJ1-5
clone_size: NA
d_call: TRBD1
v_call: TRBV10-3
cdr3_nt: TGTGCCATCAGTGGACAGGGTCCGGATTCTGCCCAGCATTTT
cdr3_aa: CAISGQGPDSAQHF

j_call: TRBJ2-3
clone_size: NA
d_call: NA
v_call: TRBV5-1
cdr3_nt: TGCGCCAGCAGCTTGGGTTCGGATACGCAGTATTTT
cdr3_aa: CASSLGSDTQYF

j_call: TRBJ2-2
clone_size: once
d_call: TRBD1
v_call: TRBV10-3
cdr3_nt: TGTGCCATCAGTGACTTCGATAGGTCCCCTCGGACAGGGGGAACTAACACCGGGGAGCTGTTTTTT
cdr3_aa: CAISDFDRSPRTGGTNTGELFF

j_call: TRBJ1-2
clone_size: few
d_call: NA
v_call: TRBV7-2
cdr3_nt: TGTGCCAGCAGCTTGGGGCCTTCGCCTAACTATGGCTACACCTTC
cdr3_aa: CASSLGPSPNYGYTF

j_call: TRBJ2-7
clone_size: NA
d_call: NA
v_call: TRBV5-1
cdr3_nt: TGCGCCAGCAGACCCGAAGGGGTATTCGGCTACGAGCAGTACTTC
cdr3_aa: CASRPEGVFGYEQYF

j_call: TRBJ2-1
clone_size: few
d_call: TRBD2
v_call: TRBV19
cdr3_nt: TGTGCCAGTAGTATAGTAGGCGGGGGGGTTCACAATGAGCAGTTCTTC
cdr3_aa: CASSIVGGGVHNEQFF

j_call: TRBJ2-7
clone_size: NA
d_call: TRBD1
v_call: TRBV27
cdr3_nt: TGTGCCAGCAGTTTACGACAGGGTCTCGGCGAGCAGTACTTC
cdr3_aa: CASSLRQGLGEQYF

j_call: TRBJ2-2
clone_size: NA
d_call: NA
v_call: TRBV21-1
cdr3_nt: TGTGCCAGCAGCCTTGACACCGGGGAGCTGTTTTTT
cdr3_aa: CASSLDTGELFF

j_call: TRBJ1-5
clone_size: NA
d_call: NA
v_call: TRBV30
cdr3_nt: TGTGCCTGGAATCTTGGGGGAGGTCAGCCCCAGCATTTT
cdr3_aa: CAWNLGGGQPQHF

j_call: TRBJ2-7
clone_size: NA
d_call: NA
v_call: TRBV6-6
cdr3_nt: TGTGCCAGCAGTTACTCTGAGGGCCCGGGCTACGAGCAGTACTTC
cdr3_aa: CASSYSEGPGYEQYF

j_call: TRBJ2-2
clone_size: NA
d_call: TRBD2
v_call: TRBV7-8
cdr3_nt: TGTGCCAGCAGCTTATCATATACTCGCGGGGGGGCGTATACCGGGGAGCTGTTTTTT
cdr3_aa: CASSLSYTRGGAYTGELFF

j_call: TRBJ2-5
clone_size: NA
d_call: TRBD2
v_call: TRBV10-3
cdr3_nt: TGTGCCATCAGTGGCCGGGGGGGCGCGGGGGAGACCCAGTACTTC
cdr3_aa: CAISGRGGAGETQYF

j_call: TRBJ1-2
clone_size: NA
d_call: TRBD1
v_call: TRBV18
cdr3_nt: TGTGCCAGCTCACCTTCCGGACAGGGCGACTATGGCTACACCTTC
cdr3_aa: CASSPSGQGDYGYTF

j_call: TRBJ2-1
clone_size: NA
d_call: NA
v_call: TRBV5-1
cdr3_nt: TGCGCCAGCAGCTTGCCAAGCGGGCCGGGGAATGAGCAGTTCTTC
cdr3_aa: CASSLPSGPGNEQFF

j_call: TRBJ2-7
clone_size: few
d_call: NA
v_call: TRBV4-1
cdr3_nt: TGCGCCAGCAGCCGAGGTCTCGCCCCGTCCCTCGAGCAGTACTTC
cdr3_aa: CASSRGLAPSLEQYF

j_call: TRBJ1-1
clone_size: NA
d_call: TRBD1
v_call: TRBV28
cdr3_nt: TGTGCCATCCTGACAGGGAGGATGAACACTGAAGCTTTCTTT
cdr3_aa: CAILTGRMNTEAFF

j_call: TRBJ2-1
clone_size: NA
d_call: NA
v_call: TRBV24-1
cdr3_nt: TGTGCCACCAGTGAAACGAAAGGGACTTTTAGTGAGCAGTTCTTC
cdr3_aa: CATSETKGTFSEQFF

j_call: TRBJ1-5
clone_size: NA
d_call: NA
v_call: TRBV24-1
cdr3_nt: TGTGCCACCAGTGAGGGGAGTTACGCCAATCAGCCCCAGCATTTT
cdr3_aa: CATSEGSYANQPQHF

j_call: TRBJ1-6
clone_size: NA
d_call: TRBD1
v_call: TRBV6-5
cdr3_nt: TGTGCCAGCAGGGACGGACAGGGATCGAATTCACCCCTCCACTTT
cdr3_aa: CASRDGQGSNSPLHF

j_call: TRBJ2-7
clone_size: NA
d_call: NA
v_call: TRBV11-2
cdr3_nt: TGTGCCAGCAGCTTAGATGGGCCGACGTCCTACGAGCAGTACTTC
cdr3_aa: CASSLDGPTSYEQYF

j_call: TRBJ2-1
clone_size: NA
d_call: NA
v_call: TRBV5-1
cdr3_nt: TGCGCCAGCAGCCCGACAGACCCCTTCTACAATGAGCAGTTCTTC
cdr3_aa: CASSPTDPFYNEQFF

j_call: TRBJ2-7
clone_size: few
d_call: NA
v_call: TRBV28
cdr3_nt: TGTGCCAGCACCATCGACGGACACTACGAGCAGTACTTC
cdr3_aa: CASTIDGHYEQYF

j_call: TRBJ2-2
clone_size: NA
d_call: TRBD2
v_call: TRBV10-3
cdr3_nt: TGTGCCATCAGACCGGGACTAGCGGGGGGATTAACCGGGGAGCTGTTTTTT
cdr3_aa: CAIRPGLAGGLTGELFF

j_call: TRBJ1-6
clone_size: NA
d_call: NA
v_call: TRBV6-1
cdr3_nt: TGTGCCAGCAGTGAAGGTGGCAGATTAAGCTCCTATAATTCACCCCTCCACTTT
cdr3_aa: CASSEGGRLSSYNSPLHF

j_call: TRBJ2-7
clone_size: NA
d_call: TRBD1
v_call: TRBV7-7
cdr3_nt: TGTGCTAGCAGCTTCGACAGGGGAGATGAGCAGTACTTC
cdr3_aa: CASSFDRGDEQYF

j_call: TRBJ1-4
clone_size: NA
d_call: NA
v_call: TRBV10-1
cdr3_nt: TGCGCCAGCAGTGAAGGGGTGGGCAGGTTGCGATCCCCTAATGAAAAACTGTTTTTT
cdr3_aa: CASSEGVGRLRSPNEKLFF

j_call: TRBJ2-5
clone_size: NA
d_call: NA
v_call: TRBV5-1
cdr3_nt: TGCGCCAGCAGCTTGGGGGCCGAGACCCAGTACTTC
cdr3_aa: CASSLGAETQYF

j_call: TRBJ2-1
clone_size: NA
d_call: NA
v_call: TRBV29-1
cdr3_nt: TGCAGCGTTGAAGGCCAGTTTGATGAGCAGTTCTTC
cdr3_aa: CSVEGQFDEQFF

j_call: TRBJ1-2
clone_size: NA
d_call: TRBD1
v_call: TRBV9
cdr3_nt: TGTGCCAGCAGCGTAGCTACAGGGGGCTATGGCTACACCTTC
cdr3_aa: CASSVATGGYGYTF

j_call: TRBJ2-2
clone_size: NA
d_call: NA
v_call: TRBV12-3/TRBV12-4
cdr3_nt: TGTGCCAGCACCCCGTTACGGACCGGGGAGCTGTTTTTT
cdr3_aa: CASTPLRTGELFF

j_call: TRBJ2-1
clone_size: NA
d_call: NA
v_call: TRBV6-5
cdr3_nt: TGTGCCATACGGAGGTGGGAGAACAATGAGCAGTTCTTC
cdr3_aa: CAIRRWENNEQFF